Listed below are T cell receptor beta chains from one sample, sequenced in a study of Ad26.COV2.S vaccination and SARS-CoV-2 variants. Method: immunoSEQ multiplex PCR; TCRdb's copy keeps in-frame clones and lacks some. The sample shows some 300,000 clones, roughly 80% of them seen only once. This material consisted of peripheral blood, taken in a trial of Ad26.COV2.S vaccine versus placebo. These receptors were taken from a person between 18 and 65 years old who received the Ad26.COV2.S COVID-19 vaccine or a placebo. Both conserved end residues are part of each CDR3. The D gene is left open where the match is weak. Only some rows state a clone size, as once, few, many or a class for expanded clones.

d_call,j_call,clone_size,v_call,cdr3_nt,cdr3_aa
NA,TRBJ1-2,NA,TRBV14,TGTGCCAGCAGCCAGGGTTTCGGCCTTCACTATGGCTACACCTTC,CASSQGFGLHYGYTF
NA,TRBJ1-3,once,TRBV28,TGTGCCAGCAGTTTGACAGTCTCTGGAAACACCATATATTTT,CASSLTVSGNTIYF
TRBD1,TRBJ2-7,NA,TRBV4-2,TGTGCCAGCAGAGGGGGCCAATCCTACGAGCAGTACTTC,CASRGGQSYEQYF
TRBD1,TRBJ2-7,NA,TRBV2,TGTGCCGGACGGACAGGTCCTTATGGCGAGCAGTACTTC,CAGRTGPYGEQYF
NA,TRBJ2-2,NA,TRBV7-2,TGTGCCAGCCGAAGGGGAGCGAACACCGGGGAGCTGTTTTTT,CASRRGANTGELFF
NA,TRBJ1-2,NA,TRBV7-3,TGTGCCAGCAGCCCTACGGGTACGGGGGTGAATGGCTACACCTTC,CASSPTGTGVNGYTF
NA,TRBJ2-7,NA,TRBV6-1,TGTGCCAGCAGTGAGGCAGTTCTTACCTACGAGCAGTACTTC,CASSEAVLTYEQYF
TRBD2,TRBJ2-3,NA,TRBV7-2,TGTGCCAGCAGCCCGCGTCCCGGGACTAGCGGGGGGCAGGATACGCAGTATTTT,CASSPRPGTSGGQDTQYF
TRBD1,TRBJ1-2,once,TRBV10-3,TGTGCCATCAGTGAGCCCGCAGGGGGCATCTATGGCTACACCTTC,CAISEPAGGIYGYTF
NA,TRBJ1-2,NA,TRBV7-9,TGTGCCAGCAGCTCCCACATGGCGCACTATGGCTACACCTTC,CASSSHMAHYGYTF
NA,TRBJ2-7,NA,TRBV12-3/TRBV12-4,TGTGCCAGCAGCCCCGAACGTCAAATCGAGCAGTACTTC,CASSPERQIEQYF
NA,TRBJ1-3,NA,TRBV4-2,TGTGCCAGCAGCCAAGATGGTAGTGGGCTCTCTGGAAACACCATATATTTT,CASSQDGSGLSGNTIYF
NA,TRBJ2-3,NA,TRBV11-2,TGTGCCAGCACCGGACTACCGAGCACAGATACGCAGTATTTT,CASTGLPSTDTQYF
NA,TRBJ2-2,few,TRBV5-1,TGCGCCAGCAGCCGAGGGGCAGACCCCACCGGGGAGCTGTTTTTT,CASSRGADPTGELFF
NA,TRBJ2-7,once,TRBV14,TGTGCCAGCAGCCAAGTGAGCTGGACGAAGTACTTC,CASSQVSWTKYF
NA,TRBJ2-7,NA,TRBV5-5,TGTGCCAGCAGCTACCGAAACAGGGGAGGGTTTGAGCAGTACTTC,CASSYRNRGGFEQYF
NA,TRBJ2-7,NA,TRBV7-3,TGTGCCAGCAGCTTGGGGGGTGGGGAGCAGTACTTC,CASSLGGGEQYF
TRBD2,TRBJ2-1,NA,TRBV5-1,TGCGCCAGCACCGGCGGGGGGCTCAATGAGCAGTTCTTC,CASTGGGLNEQFF
NA,TRBJ1-4,NA,TRBV7-9,TGTGCCAGCAGCTTAATCAGCCTAACTAATGAAAAACTGTTTTTT,CASSLISLTNEKLFF
NA,TRBJ2-1,NA,TRBV19,TGTGCCAGTAGTATAGGGGGTTCCTACAATGAGCAGTTCTTC,CASSIGGSYNEQFF
NA,TRBJ1-5,once,TRBV28,TGTGCCAGCGCTCGTTATAGCAATCAGCCCCAGCATTTT,CASARYSNQPQHF
NA,TRBJ2-5,NA,TRBV3-1/TRBV3-2,TGTGCCAGCAGCCAAGCAGGGGAAGAGACCCAGTACTTC,CASSQAGEETQYF
NA,TRBJ1-1,few,TRBV20-1,TGCAGTGCTATGAACGCTGAAGCTTTCTTT,CSAMNAEAFF
NA,TRBJ2-3,NA,TRBV6-4,TGTGCCAGCAGTGCCGTGGGAACAGGCCGCGGTACTAGCACAGATACGCAGTATTTT,CASSAVGTGRGTSTDTQYF
TRBD1,TRBJ1-1,once,TRBV5-6,TGTGCCAGCAGCTCCGACAGGGGCACTGAAGCTTTCTTT,CASSSDRGTEAFF
NA,TRBJ1-6,few,TRBV21-1,NA,CASSKEKFGDGASPLHF
NA,TRBJ1-2,NA,TRBV3-1/TRBV3-2,TGTGCCAGCAGCCAGGGGACATCTAGCTATGGCTACACCTTC,CASSQGTSSYGYTF
NA,TRBJ1-1,once,TRBV7-2,TGTGCCAGCAGCTTAGTCTCAGGGAACACTGAAGCTTTCTTT,CASSLVSGNTEAFF
NA,TRBJ2-5,NA,TRBV18,TGTGCCAGCTCACCACAGGGGGTACTTGAGACCCAGTACTTC,CASSPQGVLETQYF
NA,TRBJ1-1,NA,TRBV4-1,TGCGCCAGCAGCCAAGTAACAGGTTTTGGAGACACTGAAGCTTTCTTT,CASSQVTGFGDTEAFF
NA,TRBJ2-7,NA,TRBV19,TGTGCCAGTAGTCAGGGGACACTCTACGAGCAGTACTTC,CASSQGTLYEQYF
NA,TRBJ1-6,NA,TRBV28,TGTGCCAGCAGTTCACGAAAGGGGTATAATTCACCCCTCCACTTT,CASSSRKGYNSPLHF
NA,TRBJ2-7,NA,TRBV12-3/TRBV12-4,TGTGCCAGCAGTTTTGGGACACGAGACGAGGAGTACTTC,CASSFGTRDEEYF
NA,TRBJ2-7,NA,TRBV30,TGTGCCTGGAGTGTACCCCGGCAGGGGATCGAGCAGTACTTC,CAWSVPRQGIEQYF
NA,TRBJ1-1,NA,TRBV6-4,TGTGCCAGCAGTGACTCGGACAGCCCGAACACTGAAGCTTTCTTT,CASSDSDSPNTEAFF
TRBD2,TRBJ2-5,once,TRBV14,TGTGCCAGCAGCCAAGGCGGACTAGCAGGGTGGGAGACCCAGTACTTC,CASSQGGLAGWETQYF
TRBD1,TRBJ1-2,once,TRBV5-4,TGTGCCAGCAGCGACAGACAGGGTCCGGGGGGCTACACCTTC,CASSDRQGPGGYTF